Included here is one T cell receptor (beta chain) sequence, with context. The antigen remains undetermined. These data are taken from a study of T cell responses to AZD1222 COVID-19 vaccine. Looking at the study overall: Pooling covered second doses at about 4 or about 12 weeks. Overall study findings and caveats: Repertoires were obtained only post-peak T cell response. Two AZD1222 doses significantly raised spike-specific TCR breadth and depth over controls. Donors were chiefly white British, with a greater number of females, and clonal diversity was perhaps underestimated.

Libraries were prepared by immunoSEQ multiplex PCR; TCRdb keeps only in-frame clonotypes and omits some of them. This table has under 200,000 clones, 90% to 95% appearing once. Sequencing was performed on peripheral blood, taken on day 0 of AZD1222 vaccination. The receptor was isolated from an adult in good health.

CDR3: CASSDGVSLSGAFF. DNA of the CDR3: TGCGCCAGCAGTGACGGGGTTTCACTGAGTGGAGCTTTCTTT. V and J are TRBV10-2 and TRBJ1-1; D is ambiguous. The V end lost 3 bases, the J end lost 10 bases, and 18 bases lay between the germline ends. Looked up from germline, CDR1 is WSHSY and CDR2 is SAAADI. This CDR3 is 14 amino acids long.